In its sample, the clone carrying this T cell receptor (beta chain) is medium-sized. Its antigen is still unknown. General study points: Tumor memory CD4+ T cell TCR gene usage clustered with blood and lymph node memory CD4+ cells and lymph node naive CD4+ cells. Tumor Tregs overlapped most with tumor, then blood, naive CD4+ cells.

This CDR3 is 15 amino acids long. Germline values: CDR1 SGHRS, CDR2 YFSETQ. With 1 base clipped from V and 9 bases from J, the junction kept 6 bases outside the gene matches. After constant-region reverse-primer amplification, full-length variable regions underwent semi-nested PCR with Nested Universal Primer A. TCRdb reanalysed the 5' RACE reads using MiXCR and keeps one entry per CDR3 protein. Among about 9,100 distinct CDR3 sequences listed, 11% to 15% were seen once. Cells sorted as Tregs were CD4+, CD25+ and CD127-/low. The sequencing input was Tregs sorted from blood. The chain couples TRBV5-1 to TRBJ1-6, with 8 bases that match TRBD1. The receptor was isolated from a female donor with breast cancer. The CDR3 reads CASSLTRGQGSPLHF. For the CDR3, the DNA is TGCGCCAGCAGCTTGACGAGAGGACAGGGTTCACCCCTCCACTTT.